Listed here are 5 T cell receptor beta chains from one sample, sequenced in a study of blood T cell repertoires in COVID-19. Sequenced by immunoSEQ multiplex PCR; TCRdb stores in-frame clones only, minus some. The sample includes about 71,000 clones, approximately 90% seen only once; the top ten take roughly 2.6%. Sequencing was carried out using peripheral blood. The receptors originated from a man in his fifties or sixties with acute or convalescent COVID-19.

This clone showed up just once. V is TRBV3-1 (or the pseudogene TRBV3-2) and J is TRBJ1-2; 9 positions match TRBD1. Germline lookup yields CDR1 LGHDT and CDR2 YNNKEL (reference sequence). CDR3 length: 13 residues. V lost 6 bases, J lost 7 bases, and 6 bases stayed unmatched. DNA of the CDR3: TGTGCCAGCAGTCTCACAGGGGGCAGTGGCTACACCTTC. It translates to CASSLTGGSGYTF.

Written as DNA, the CDR3 is TGTGCCAGCAGCTTAGATGCAGCTTACGGGACTGAAGCTTTCTTT. It specifies CASSLDAAYGTEAFF. This rearrangement joins TRBV11-2 to TRBJ1-1; no clear D gene. Germline V gene lookup returns CDR1 SGHAT and CDR2 FQNNGV. This CDR3 is 15 amino acids long. V lost 0 bases to trimming and J lost 5 bases, with 13 bases between them.

This clone appeared a single time. The V and J genes are TRBV29-1 and TRBJ1-2; D possibly corresponds to TRBD1 (5 bases). CDR1 is SQVTM and CDR2 is ANQGSEA in the germline V gene. This CDR3 region has 12 residues. V lost 4 bases, J lost 10 bases, and 16 bases lay in between. For the CDR3, the DNA is TGCAGCGTTGGAGACGCCCTAGGGGTCTACACCTTC. This gives the protein CSVGDALGVYTF.

The chain recombines TRBV18 with TRBJ2-6, with TRBD2 matching over 11 bases. The CDR3 sequence is 22 residues long. CDR1 is KGHSH and CDR2 is LQKENI in the germline V gene. The junction had 17 bases not matched to a gene; V was cut back by 4 bases and J by 0 bases. The chain's CDR3 is CASSLSAGDPGLAVSGANVLTF. The CDR3 region has the DNA TGTGCCAGCTCACTGTCGGCGGGGGATCCGGGACTAGCGGTCTCTGGGGCCAACGTCCTGACTTTC. The full variable domain, rest sourced from reference TRBV18 and TRBJ2-6, is NAGVMQNPRHLVRRRGQEARLRCSPMKGHSHVYWYRQLPEEGLKFMVYLQKENIIDESGMPKERFSAEFPKEGPSILRIQQVVRGDSAAYFCASSLSAGDPGLAVSGANVLTFGAGSRLTVL.

The J gene is TRBJ1-1, the V gene TRBV7-2; TRBD1 is a possible D gene (6 bases). The germline V gene has CDR1 SGHTA and CDR2 FQGNSA. Trimming took 1 base from V and 1 from J, leaving 16 bases between them. This CDR3 contains 17 residues. This CDR3 is CASSLGTGYRRNTEAFF. The CDR3 DNA follows: TGTGCCAGCAGCTTAGGTACAGGGTATAGGCGGAACACTGAAGCTTTCTTT.